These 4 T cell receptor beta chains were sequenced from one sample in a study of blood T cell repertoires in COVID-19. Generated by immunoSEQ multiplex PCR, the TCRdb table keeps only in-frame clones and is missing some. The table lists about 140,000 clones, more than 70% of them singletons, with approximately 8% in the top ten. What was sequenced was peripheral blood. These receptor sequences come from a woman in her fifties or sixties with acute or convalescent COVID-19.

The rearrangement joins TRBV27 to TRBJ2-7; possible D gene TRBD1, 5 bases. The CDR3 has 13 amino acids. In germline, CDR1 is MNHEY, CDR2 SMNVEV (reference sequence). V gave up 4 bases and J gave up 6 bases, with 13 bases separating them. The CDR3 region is CASSSSDIIEQYF. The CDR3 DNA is TGTGCCAGCAGTTCCTCGGACATAATCGAGCAGTACTTC.

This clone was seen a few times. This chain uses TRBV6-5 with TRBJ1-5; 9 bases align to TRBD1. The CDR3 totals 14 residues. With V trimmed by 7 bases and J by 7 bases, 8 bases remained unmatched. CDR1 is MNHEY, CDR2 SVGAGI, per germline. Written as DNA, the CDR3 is TGTGCCAGCATTCTACAGGGGGCAGACCAGCCCCAGCATTTT. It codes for CASILQGADQPQHF.

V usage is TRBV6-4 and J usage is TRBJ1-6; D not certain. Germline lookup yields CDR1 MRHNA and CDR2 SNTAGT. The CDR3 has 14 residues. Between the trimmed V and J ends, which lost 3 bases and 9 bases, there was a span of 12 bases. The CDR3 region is CASSELRGGSPLHF. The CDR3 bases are TGTGCCAGCAGTGAATTACGGGGTGGTTCACCCCTCCACTTT.

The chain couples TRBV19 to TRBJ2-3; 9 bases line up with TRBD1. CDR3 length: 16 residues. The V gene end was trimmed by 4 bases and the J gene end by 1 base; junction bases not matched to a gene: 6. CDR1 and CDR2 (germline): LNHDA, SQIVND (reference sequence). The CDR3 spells CASSKRQGGGTDTQYF. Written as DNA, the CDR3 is TGTGCCAGTAGTAAACGACAGGGGGGAGGCACAGATACGCAGTATTTT.